The present TCR beta chain was sequenced within a study of T-cell reconstitution after alpha-beta-depleted transplantation in children. This clonotype has a handful of counts. This CDR3 region has 12 residues. Germline-derived CDR1 and CDR2 are MNHEY and SVGEGT. Losses at the gene ends were 6 bases for V and 6 bases for J; bases not matched to a gene: 5. The library targeted TCRbeta and was prepared with unique molecular identifiers. TCRdb independently ran MiXCR on the PCR reads; one entry per CDR3 protein. The table includes some 590,000 distinct CDR3 sequences, roughly a tenth detected once. This material consisted of PBMCs from the stem cell graft donor, taken from the stem cell graft. This clonotype was sampled from a human donor who donated a stem cell graft to a child with acute myeloid leukemia. V usage is TRBV6-2 or TRBV6-3 and J usage is TRBJ2-7, with 7 nucleotides matching TRBD1. CDR3 protein: CASRRQGREQYF. DNA for the CDR3: TGTGCCAGCAGGAGACAGGGACGCGAGCAGTACTTC.